This paragraph reports one T cell receptor beta chain. Germline V gene data show CDR1 as SGHTA and CDR2 as FQGNSA. This CDR3 has 13 amino acids. One entry per CDR3 protein, without DNA, is what TCRdb gives after re-calling the 5' RACE reads. Recorded for this sample: about 450,000 distinct CDR3 sequences. The sample originates from a study of monozygotic twins with inflammatory bowel disease. The sequenced sample consisted of blood. The chain has TRBV7-2 and TRBJ2-3. This clonotype was sampled from a human donor with ulcerative colitis or Crohn's disease, or a healthy co-twin of an affected twin (not recorded which). CDR3 residues: CASSSAYTDTQYF.